The 2 T cell receptor beta chains below were found in one sample sequenced in a study of CD8 T cells in ankylosing spondylitis. TCRdb itself ran the 5' RACE reads through MiXCR, one entry per CDR3 protein. This table holds about 160,000 distinct CDR3 sequences, about 16% found once. Specimen: blood, either unsorted or a sorted T cell fraction (not recorded which). These receptor sequences come from a male donor with ankylosing spondylitis or in good health (not recorded which).

This clonotype was counted a few times. The chain employs TRBV28 and TRBJ2-4; weak D call: TRBD1 (5 bases). Trimming took 7 bases from V and 8 from J, leaving 24 bases between them. The CDR3 length is 16 residues. CDR1 is MDHEN, CDR2 SYDVKM, per germline. CDR3 DNA sequence: TGTGCCAGCATCCAGTCCGGTTCGTGGGGCGGACACATTCAGTACTTC. As protein: CASIQSGSWGGHIQYF.

This clonotype was detected only a few times. This sequence joins TRBV6-6 and TRBJ1-1; D remains unclear. V was cut by 8 bases and J by 3 bases, with 7 bases left in between. The CDR3 runs to 11 residues. The germline V gene encodes CDR1 MNHNY and CDR2 SVGAGI (reference sequence). CDR3 in amino acids: CASGWDTEAFF. CDR3 in DNA: TGTGCCAGCGGTTGGGACACTGAAGCTTTCTTT.